The 9 T cell receptor beta chains reported below all come from one sample, sequenced in a study of T cell responses to AZD1222 COVID-19 vaccine. TCRdb keeps only in-frame clones here, not all; method: immunoSEQ multiplex PCR. The sample lists approximately 88,000 clones, 70% to 85% occurring once. The sample here was peripheral blood, taken on day 0 of AZD1222 vaccination. The receptors were sampled from an adult in good health.

This chain connects TRBV5-1 to TRBJ1-2; 9 nucleotides align to TRBD1. V lost 3 bases, J lost 7 bases, and 7 bases stayed unmatched. CDR1 is SGHRS, CDR2 YFSETQ, per germline. This CDR3 comprises 14 residues. CDR3 protein: CASSWGTGKSGYTF. The DNA of the CDR3 is TGCGCCAGCAGCTGGGGGACAGGGAAATCTGGCTACACCTTC.

The chain carries TRBV7-9 and TRBJ1-2, with D unresolved. The germline V gene encodes CDR1 SEHNR and CDR2 FQNEAQ (reference sequence). The V end was cut by 5 bases, the J end by 4 bases, with 14 bases between. This CDR3 is built from 14 residues. Written as DNA, the CDR3 is TGTGCCAGCAGCCGGGCAGAGGGAACCTATGGCTACACCTTC. Protein product: CASSRAEGTYGYTF.

The chain combines TRBV27 with TRBJ2-7; D is tentatively TRBD1 or TRBD2 (6 bases each). This CDR3 is 14 amino acids long. The V gene lost 6 bases and the J gene lost 3 bases, with 15 bases spanning the gap. Germline loops: CDR1 MNHEY, CDR2 SMNVEV (reference sequence). This CDR3 is CASSQAGRGYEQYF. The CDR3 DNA reads as TGTGCCAGCAGCCAAGCGGGCAGGGGCTACGAGCAGTACTTC.

CDR3 nucleotides: TGTGCCAGCAGCCAAGAAGGCCATAGGCGGGGGAGCTCCTACGAGCAGTACTTC. It encodes CASSQEGHRRGSSYEQYF. The gene calls are TRBV21-1 and TRBJ2-7; no DNA check was done on the table's D call, TRBD2. TRBV21-1 is a pseudogene locus. CDR3 length: 18 residues.

The CDR3 loop is CASSPPSSGQETQYF. The CDR3, as DNA: TGTGCCAGCTCACCACCGTCTAGCGGGCAAGAGACCCAGTACTTC. The V gene is TRBV18, the J gene TRBJ2-5; the match to TRBD2 covers 8 bases. This CDR3 region has 15 residues. Germline CDR1 KGHSH, CDR2 LQKENI. The junction had 2 bases not matched to a gene; V was cut back by 0 bases and J by 2 bases.

The chain carries TRBV27 and TRBJ2-7; the match to TRBD2 covers 8 bases. V dropped 1 base and J dropped 3; count of bases not matched to a gene: 20. This CDR3 region has 20 residues. Germline loops: CDR1 MNHEY, CDR2 SMNVEV (reference sequence). The CDR3 sequence: CASSLYPPGVSIGGDYEQYF. The CDR3 DNA sequence: TGTGCCAGCAGTTTATACCCCCCTGGGGTTTCGATCGGGGGGGACTACGAGCAGTACTTC.

The genes are TRBV20-1 and TRBJ2-3; D not resolved. Deletions cut 8 bases from V and 7 bases from J, with 10 bases between. This CDR3 is 10 amino acids long. Germline values: CDR1 DFQATT, CDR2 SNEGSKA (reference sequence). CDR3 DNA: TGCAGTCCCCGGGTGTATACGCAGTATTTT. This encodes CSPRVYTQYF.

The rearrangement uses TRBV24-1 and TRBJ2-4, with unresolved D. This CDR3 is 17 amino acids long. V lost 0 bases and J lost 0, with 11 bases in between. In germline, CDR1 is KGHDR, CDR2 SFDVKD. The CDR3 region is CATSDLGQRVAKNIQYF. DNA of the CDR3: TGTGCCACCAGTGATTTGGGTCAGAGAGTAGCCAAAAACATTCAGTACTTC.

The V gene is TRBV7-8, the J gene TRBJ2-1; 9 positions match TRBD2. After removal of 5 bases from V and 1 base from J, the junction contained 6 bases not matched to a gene. This CDR3 comprises 16 residues. Germline lookup yields CDR1 SGHVS and CDR2 FQNEAQ. In DNA form, the CDR3 reads TGTGCCAGCAGCCCGACTAGCGGAGCATCCTACAATGAGCAGTTCTTC. Its translation: CASSPTSGASYNEQFF. Full variable domain (rest looked up from reference TRBV7-8 and TRBJ2-1): GAGVSQSPRYKVAKRGQDVALRCDPISGHVSLFWYQQALGQGPEFLTYFQNEAQLDKSGLPSDRFFAERPEGSVSTLKIQRTQQEDSAVYLCASSPTSGASYNEQFFGPGTRLTVL.